This T cell receptor beta chain was observed in a study of control samples from healthy donors and cancer patients. The repertoire was sequenced with immunoSEQ multiplex PCR; TCRdb's copy has only in-frame clones and lacks some. Of 150,000 or so clones detected, approximately 94% appear once; the ten largest clones hold around 12%. This CDR3 has 17 residues. V was clipped by 1 base and J by 2 bases, with 17 bases between them. Germline CDR1 is MNHEY and CDR2 is SMNVEV (reference sequence). The sequence was collected from a man in his forties or fifties in good health. The specimen sequenced was blood. The V call is TRBV27, the J call TRBJ2-5; D is possibly TRBD1 (5 bases). As DNA, the CDR3 is TGTGCCAGCAGTTTATTGGGCCCCCCAGGGATACAAGAGACCCAGTACTTC. It encodes CASSLLGPPGIQETQYF.